A single T cell receptor beta chain is shown here with its context. The data belong to a study of cytomegalovirus exposure and HLA in healthy donors. Looked up from germline, CDR1 is SEHNR and CDR2 is FQNEAQ (reference sequence). CDR3 size: 14 residues. V lost 4 bases, J lost 8 bases, and 4 bases stayed unmatched. PCR primers comprised 60 Vbeta and 13 Jbeta primers. The data were produced by immunoSEQ multiplex PCR, yet TCRdb's version contains in-frame clones alone and is incomplete. The sample records about 160,000 clones, 80% being singletons. Sequenced material: PBMCs. This clonotype originated in a woman aged 45-59 years in good health and CMV-seronegative. The chain links TRBV7-9 to TRBJ1-4, with TRBD1 matching 10 bases. The CDR3 nucleotides are TGTGCCAGCAGCTCCGACAGGGGGCACGAAAAACTGTTTTTT. Encoded protein: CASSSDRGHEKLFF.